What follows are 9 T cell receptor beta chains derived from one specimen sequenced in a study of identifying expanded T cells in peripheral blood. TCRdb's copy holds only in-frame clones and misses some; the assay was immunoSEQ multiplex PCR. This table holds about 50,000 clones, around 81% found once. Sample: blood. These receptors originate from a person aged 18-70 years in good health.

This sequence joins TRBV7-2 and TRBJ2-1; D perhaps matches TRBD2 (5 bases). The V end lost 1 base, the J end lost 8 bases, and 12 bases lay between the germline ends. The germline CDR1 and CDR2 sequences are SGHTA and FQGNSA. This CDR3 spans 14 amino acids. CDR3 DNA sequence: TGTGCCAGCAGCTTAGTCCGGGGTGGGCATGAGCAGTTCTTC. It translates to CASSLVRGGHEQFF.

The chain employs TRBV7-2 and TRBJ2-2, with unresolved D. CDR1 is SGHTA and CDR2 is FQGNSA in the germline V gene. Trimming took 0 bases from V and 2 from J, leaving 10 bases between them. The CDR3 runs to 16 residues. The CDR3 coding sequence is TGTGCCAGCAGCTTAGCCCCCCTAGGCAACACCGGGGAGCTGTTTTTT. Translation gives CASSLAPLGNTGELFF.

In DNA form, the CDR3 reads TGTGCCAGCAGACAAACAGGGGGCTACGAGCAGTACTTC. Translating it yields CASRQTGGYEQYF. V gene TRBV14 combines with J gene TRBJ2-7; 8 bases align to TRBD1. The J segment lost 3 bases and the V segment lost 6 bases, leaving 4 bases of the junction unmatched. Germline V lookup: CDR1 SGHDN, CDR2 FVKESK. CDR3 length equals 13 residues.

The table lists this clone with a few counts. J is TRBJ1-4 and V is TRBV10-2; no firm D call. The CDR3 sequence is 12 residues long. The germline V gene has CDR1 WSHSY and CDR2 SAAADI. V was pared by 8 bases and J by 5 bases, with 9 bases between. The CDR3 DNA reads TGCGCCAGCTCACGATCCAATGAAAAACTGTTTTTT. It is translated as CASSRSNEKLFF.

The gene calls are TRBV11-2 and TRBJ2-7; 13 positions match TRBD2. Trimming at V came to 5 bases and at J to 5 bases, leaving 12 bases not matched to a gene. The germline V gene has CDR1 SGHAT and CDR2 FQNNGV. This CDR3 comprises 17 residues. The CDR3 DNA follows: TGTGCCAGCAGCCCGAGGACCCGGACTAGCGGGGGAAACGAGCAGTACTTC. Amino acid sequence: CASSPRTRTSGGNEQYF.

This sequence joins TRBV6-1 and TRBJ1-1, with 8 bases that match TRBD1. From germline, CDR1 is MNHNS and CDR2 SASEGT. This CDR3 has 16 residues. Germline trimming cut 3 bases from V and 4 bases from J; bases unmatched to any gene: 10. Written as DNA, the CDR3 is TGTGCCAGCAGTGAGCGACAGGGGAAGTGGGGCACTGAAGCTTTCTTT. Translated: CASSERQGKWGTEAFF.

Only a few counts were recorded for this clone. This chain connects TRBV9 to TRBJ2-3; D ambiguous. The CDR3 contains 16 residues. CDR1 and CDR2 from the germline V gene are SGDLS and YYNGEE. The V end was cut by 7 bases, the J end by 2 bases, with 20 bases between. The CDR3 nucleotides read TGTGCCAGCTCAACCGGCAGACCCCAAAACACAGATACGCAGTATTTT. Translation: CASSTGRPQNTDTQYF.

The rearrangement links TRBV5-6 to TRBJ1-2, with a weak D call TRBD1 (6 bases). V was cut by 0 bases and J by 6 bases, with 9 bases left in between. Germline lookup yields CDR1 SGHDT and CDR2 YYEEEE. The CDR3 is made up of 13 amino acids. The CDR3, as DNA: TGTGCCAGCAGCTTGGCAGGGGAAAATGGCTACACCTTC. Translating gives CASSLAGENGYTF.

The chain uses TRBV10-3 and TRBJ2-7, with D uncertain. The CDR3 is 11 residues long. The ends were cut back, 5 bases at V and 3 bases at J, with 5 bases in the middle. The germline V gene has CDR1 ENHRY and CDR2 SYGVKD. CDR3 residues: CAISSGYEQYF. CDR3 in DNA: TGTGCCATCAGTTCCGGCTACGAGCAGTACTTC.